This TCR beta chain was identified in a study of blood T cell repertoires in COVID-19. Study-wide background: PBMCs, B-cell-depleted T cells, or T cells provided the cDNA or gDNA that made up the material.

The length of the CDR3 is 17 residues. V was clipped by 0 bases and J by 7 bases; unmatched bases: 8. Germline V gene data show CDR1 as KGHSH and CDR2 as LQKENI. Assay used: immunoSEQ multiplex PCR; TCRdb lists only in-frame clones, some missing. This sample has under 200,000 clones; roughly four fifths occur once, and the top ten carry about 2.1%. This chain links TRBV18 with TRBJ2-1; 11 bases line up with TRBD2. This receptor was obtained from a woman at least 80 years old with acute or convalescent COVID-19. Sample: peripheral blood. CDR3 in DNA: TGTGCCAGCTCACCACCGGGAAAACTAGCGGGGGTAAATGAGCAGTTCTTC. Protein sequence: CASSPPGKLAGVNEQFF. Full variable domain (outside the CDR3, taken from reference TRBV18 and TRBJ2-1): NAGVMQNPRHLVRRRGQEARLRCSPMKGHSHVYWYRQLPEEGLKFMVYLQKENIIDESGMPKERFSAEFPKEGPSILRIQQVVRGDSAAYFCASSPPGKLAGVNEQFFGPGTRLTVL.